One sample yielded the 5 T cell receptor beta chains listed below, sequenced in a study of human T cells and chemical hapten exposure. TCRdb re-called the RACE reads through MiXCR, storing one row per CDR3 protein. The repertoire holds 150,000 to 200,000 distinct CDR3 sequences, with around 15% as singletons. This sample's time point: patch test 1, 2 weeks after DPC sensitization. The sample's treatment: therapeutic diphenylcyclopropenone sensitization with weekly scalp DPC. Specimen: whole blood, collected in connection with sensitization to the hapten diphenylcyclopropenone (DPC). These receptors originate from a woman in her twenties or thirties with alopecia areata. Some clones in this sample may be carry-over from other donors' samples.

A few counts support this clonotype. The CDR3 protein is CAISGGSGGRAYEQYF. CDR3 coding DNA: TGTGCCATCAGTGGAGGCTCGGGGGGGAGGGCCTACGAGCAGTACTTC. The chain combines TRBV10-3 with TRBJ2-7, with 8 bases aligning to TRBD2. After removal of 4 bases from V and 2 bases from J, the junction contained 10 bases not matched to a gene. This CDR3 contains 16 residues. From germline, CDR1 is ENHRY and CDR2 SYGVKD.

This clonotype was seen a few times. The rearrangement links TRBV28 to TRBJ2-7; a weak D match, TRBD1 (6 bases). Trimming took off 6 bases at V and 4 bases at J, with 16 bases between the two ends. There are 14 residues in the CDR3. Germline lookup yields CDR1 MDHEN and CDR2 SYDVKM. CDR3 nucleotides: TGTGCCAGCAGGGAAGGGACGAGGGGGTACGAGCAGTACTTC. Translating gives CASREGTRGYEQYF.

This clonotype has more than one count but fewer than ten. The chain recombines TRBV5-6 with TRBJ2-1, with a weak D call TRBD1 (6 bases). CDR3 length equals 14 residues. Per germline, CDR1 SGHDT and CDR2 YYEEEE. V was shortened by 2 bases and J by 9 bases, with 15 bases between the two germline ends. The CDR3 DNA is TGTGCCAGCAGCTTTGTACAGGGATTGGGTGAGCAGTTCTTC. Translated: CASSFVQGLGEQFF.

This clonotype was found a few times. V is TRBV12-3 or TRBV12-4 and J is TRBJ2-3, with a tentative D call TRBD2 (6 bases). Trimming pared 5 bases from V and 6 bases from J, leaving 9 bases between. This CDR3 comprises 12 residues. The CDR3 DNA reads TGTGCCAGCAGTACTCGGGGGGATACGCAGTATTTT. Protein product: CASSTRGDTQYF.

The gene calls are TRBV5-1 and TRBJ2-2, with D perhaps matching TRBD1 (6 bases). Trimming took 7 bases from V and 1 from J, leaving 11 bases between them. This CDR3 spans 14 amino acids. Germline loops: CDR1 SGHRS, CDR2 YFSETQ. CDR3 sequence: CASWTAGNTGELFF. The CDR3 nucleotides read TGCGCCAGCTGGACAGCAGGGAACACCGGGGAGCTGTTTTTT.